This is a list of T cell receptor beta chains from one sample in a study of PD-1 blockade in classical Hodgkin lymphoma. Measured with immunoSEQ multiplex PCR; TCRdb has only the in-frame clones, and not every one. The data show tens of thousands of clones, around 74% seen once. Sequenced here: peripheral blood mononuclear cells (PBMCs), sampled before the fourth cycle of nivolumab. Receptor source: a human donor with classical Hodgkin lymphoma. The CDR3 runs from the conserved cysteine through the conserved F or W. A D gene is named only where the DNA matches it firmly. Size tells how often a clone was seen (once, few, many) or the class of an expanded clone, and some rows leave it out.

j_call,d_call,clone_size,v_call,cdr3_nt,cdr3_aa
TRBJ1-4,NA,NA,TRBV7-9,TGTGCCAGCAGCTCCGGCGGACAGCATAATGAAAAACTGTTTTTT,CASSSGGQHNEKLFF
TRBJ1-5,TRBD1,NA,TRBV28,TGTGCCAGCAGGCCGGGACAGACAAGCAATCAGCCCCAGCATTTT,CASRPGQTSNQPQHF
TRBJ1-1,NA,NA,TRBV5-1,TGCGCCAGCAGCTACGACCAGGGGAAGGCTTTCTTT,CASSYDQGKAFF
TRBJ2-7,NA,NA,TRBV28,TGTGCCAGCAGTTTCACCGGCGGCGAGCAGTACTTC,CASSFTGGEQYF
TRBJ1-2,TRBD1,NA,TRBV5-1,TGCGCCAGCAGCTCAGCGGGACAGGGATTGAGGGGCTACACCTTC,CASSSAGQGLRGYTF
TRBJ2-7,NA,few,TRBV4-1,TGCGCCAGCAGCCAAGTAGCAGGGGCCTACGAGCAGTACTTC,CASSQVAGAYEQYF
TRBJ2-5,NA,NA,TRBV29-1,TGCAGCGTTCGAAGTAGACTGGGGCAAGAGACCCAGTACTTC,CSVRSRLGQETQYF
TRBJ2-5,NA,NA,TRBV29-1,TGCAGCGTTGAGGGAATTAGCGTGACCCAGTACTTC,CSVEGISVTQYF
TRBJ2-3,TRBD2,NA,TRBV11-2,TGTGCCAGCAGTCTCGGACTAGCGGGAGGTGATGATACGCAGTATTTT,CASSLGLAGGDDTQYF
TRBJ2-1,TRBD2,NA,TRBV7-2,TGTGCCAGCAGCTTAGGTCTAGCGGCCAATGAGCAGTTCTTC,CASSLGLAANEQFF
TRBJ2-7,NA,NA,TRBV7-3,TGTGCCAGCAGCTTAGCGCATAACTACGAGCAGTACTTC,CASSLAHNYEQYF
TRBJ1-3,NA,NA,TRBV19,TGTGCCAGTAGTATAAACGGAGGAAACACCATATATTTT,CASSINGGNTIYF
TRBJ2-1,NA,NA,TRBV10-1,TGCGCCAGCAGTGAGTCGACTCAAAGGCTAGTAGCGCAGTTCTTC,CASSESTQRLVAQFF
TRBJ1-4,NA,NA,TRBV11-2,TGTGCCAGCAGCTTGGGGCTAGAGGCAAAAAAACTGTTTTTT,CASSLGLEAKKLFF
TRBJ1-1,NA,NA,TRBV7-9,TGTGCCAGCCGCCGAAGAGGGAACACTGAAGCTTTCTTT,CASRRRGNTEAFF
TRBJ1-1,NA,NA,TRBV2,TGTGCCAGCACTTACAGCACTGAAGCTTTCTTT,CASTYSTEAFF
TRBJ1-1,NA,NA,TRBV6-5,TGTGCCAGCAGTTACACGTCGGGGGTGAACACTGAAGCTTTCTTT,CASSYTSGVNTEAFF
TRBJ1-2,TRBD1,NA,TRBV28,TGTGCCAGCAGTTCTCCTCGGGACAGGGAAGGGAGAAACTATGGCTACACCTTC,CASSSPRDREGRNYGYTF
TRBJ1-2,TRBD1,NA,TRBV7-6,TGTGCCAGCAGCTTAGTCCCGACAGGGACGGTCTATGGCTACACCTTC,CASSLVPTGTVYGYTF
TRBJ2-4,NA,NA,TRBV21-1,TGTGCCAGCATCACCCCCCTGCTATCACAGGTAGCCAAAAACATTCAGTACTTC,CASITPLLSQVAKNIQYF
TRBJ2-7,NA,NA,TRBV6-5,TGTGCCAGCAGTAACCTAGGAAATTACGAGCAGTACTTC,CASSNLGNYEQYF
TRBJ2-2,NA,NA,TRBV9,TGTGCCAGCAACGGCCGCTTGGGGACGGCGAACACCGGGGAGCTGTTTTTT,CASNGRLGTANTGELFF
TRBJ2-3,TRBD2,NA,TRBV27,TGTGCCAGCAGTGTCCGACTAGCGGGTTGGGGGCCAGATACGCAGTATTTT,CASSVRLAGWGPDTQYF
TRBJ1-2,NA,NA,TRBV25-1,TGTGCCAGCAGTGAATTTTCGCTGCCGGACAGCTATGGCTACACCTTC,CASSEFSLPDSYGYTF
TRBJ1-1,NA,NA,TRBV7-9,TGTGCCAGCAGCTCCGGATGGTATAGGGACACTGAAGCTTTCTTT,CASSSGWYRDTEAFF
TRBJ2-3,NA,NA,TRBV7-6,TGTGCCAGCAGCTTAGGAACTAGCACAGATACGCAGTATTTT,CASSLGTSTDTQYF
TRBJ2-2,NA,NA,TRBV6-1,TGTGCCAGCAGTGAAGTACTAACTACCGGGGAGCTGTTTTTT,CASSEVLTTGELFF